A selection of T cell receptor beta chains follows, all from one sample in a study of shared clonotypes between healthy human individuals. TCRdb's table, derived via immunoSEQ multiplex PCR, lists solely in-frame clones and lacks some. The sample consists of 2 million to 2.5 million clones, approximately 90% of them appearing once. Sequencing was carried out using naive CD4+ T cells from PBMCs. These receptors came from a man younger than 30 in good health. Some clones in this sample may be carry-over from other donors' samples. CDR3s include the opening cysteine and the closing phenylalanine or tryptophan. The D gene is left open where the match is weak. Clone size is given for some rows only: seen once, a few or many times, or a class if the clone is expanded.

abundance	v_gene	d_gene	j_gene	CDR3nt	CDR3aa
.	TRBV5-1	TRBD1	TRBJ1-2	TGCGCCAGCAGCATCGGACAGGGGGATGGCTACACCTTC	CASSIGQGDGYTF
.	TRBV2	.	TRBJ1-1	TGTGCCAGCAGGCAACAGGGTATGAACACTGAAGCTTTCTTT	CASRQQGMNTEAFF
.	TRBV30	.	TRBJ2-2	TGTGCCTGGAGCAGCGGGCCTACCCCGAACACCGGGGAGCTGTTTTTT	CAWSSGPTPNTGELFF
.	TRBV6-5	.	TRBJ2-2	TGTGCCAGCAGTTCCGTCACCGGGGAGCTGTTTTTT	CASSSVTGELFF
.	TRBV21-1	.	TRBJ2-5	.	CASSKEVGCGAGGKETQYF
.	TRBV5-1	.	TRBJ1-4	TGCGCCAGCAACACAGGGAACGGGTACAGTGAAAAACTGTTTTTT	CASNTGNGYSEKLFF
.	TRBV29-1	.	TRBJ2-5	TGCAGCGTTCGAGAAGAGACCCAGTACTTC	CSVREETQYF
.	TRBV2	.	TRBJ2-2	TGTGCCAGCACTTCTCAGGGGGGGCGCATCACCGGGGAGCTGTTTTTT	CASTSQGGRITGELFF
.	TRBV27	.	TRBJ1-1	TGTGCCAGCAGTACCCGTCCAGGGGTAACTGAAGCTTTCTTT	CASSTRPGVTEAFF
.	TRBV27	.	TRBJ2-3	TGTGCCAGCAGTTTATCCACCACACGGGGCACAGATACGCAGTATTTT	CASSLSTTRGTDTQYF
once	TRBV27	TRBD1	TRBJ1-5	TGTGCCAGCAGTTCGATCGGGACAGGGAGTCAGCCCCAGCATTTT	CASSSIGTGSQPQHF
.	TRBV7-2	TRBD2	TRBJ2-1	TGTGCCAGCAGCTTCGCTAGCGGGAGGTTCGGTGAGCAGTTCTTC	CASSFASGRFGEQFF
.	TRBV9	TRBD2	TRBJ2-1	TGTGCCAGCAGCGGGCCGGGGAGCGGGATCTTCTTAGGCCCTAGCAATGAGCAGTTCTTC	CASSGPGSGIFLGPSNEQFF
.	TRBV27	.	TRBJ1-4	TGTGCCAGCAGTCTAGGACAGCAGTACGCAACTAATGAAAAACTGTTTTTT	CASSLGQQYATNEKLFF
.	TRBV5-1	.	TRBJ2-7	TGCGCCAGCAGCTTGCCTGGGGGCGAAGTAGACGAGCAGTACTTC	CASSLPGGEVDEQYF
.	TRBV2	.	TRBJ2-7	TGTGCCAGCAGTGACTCAGACGGGGGTGTACGGGAGCAGTACTTC	CASSDSDGGVREQYF
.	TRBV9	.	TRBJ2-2	TGTGCCAGCAGCGTAGAGCTTGGGACCGGGGAGCTGTTTTTT	CASSVELGTGELFF
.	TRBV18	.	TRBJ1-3	TGTGCCAGCTCACCAAAGGACACCATATATTTT	CASSPKDTIYF
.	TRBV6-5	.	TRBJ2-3	TGTGCCAGCAGACAGGATGGGTCCGATACGCAGTATTTT	CASRQDGSDTQYF
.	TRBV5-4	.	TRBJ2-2	TGTGCCAGCAGCTTGGCTGCGGGGAAAGGCACCGGGGAGCTGTTTTTT	CASSLAAGKGTGELFF
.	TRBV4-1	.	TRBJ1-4	TGCGCCAGCAGCCAAGGGCTTGAACAGGCCGATCCTGAAAAACTGTTTTTT	CASSQGLEQADPEKLFF
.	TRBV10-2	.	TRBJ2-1	TGCGCCAGCAGTGAATGGAGGGAGCAGTTCTTC	CASSEWREQFF
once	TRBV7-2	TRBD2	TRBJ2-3	TGTGCCAGCAGCTTTCAGGGACTAGCGGGAGGGGCAGATACGCAGTATTTT	CASSFQGLAGGADTQYF